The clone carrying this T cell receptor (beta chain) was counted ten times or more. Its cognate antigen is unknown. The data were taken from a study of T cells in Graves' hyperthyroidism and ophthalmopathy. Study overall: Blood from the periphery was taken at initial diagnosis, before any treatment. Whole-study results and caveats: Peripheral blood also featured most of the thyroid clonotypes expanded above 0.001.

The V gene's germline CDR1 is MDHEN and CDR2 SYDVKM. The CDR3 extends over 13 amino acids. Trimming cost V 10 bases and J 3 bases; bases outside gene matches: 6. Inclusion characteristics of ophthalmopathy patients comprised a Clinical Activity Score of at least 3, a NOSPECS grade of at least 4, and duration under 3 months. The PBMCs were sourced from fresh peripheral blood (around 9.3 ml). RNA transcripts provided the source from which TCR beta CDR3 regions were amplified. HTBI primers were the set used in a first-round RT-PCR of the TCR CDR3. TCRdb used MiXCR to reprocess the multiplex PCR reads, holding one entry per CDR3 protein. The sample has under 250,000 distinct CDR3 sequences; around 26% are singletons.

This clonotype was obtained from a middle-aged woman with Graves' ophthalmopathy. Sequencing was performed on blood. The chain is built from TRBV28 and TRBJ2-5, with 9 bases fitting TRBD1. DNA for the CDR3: TGTGCCACCCGGGGACAGGGCGAAGAGACCCAGTACTTC. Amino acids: CATRGQGEETQYF.